These T cell receptor beta chains were read from a single sample in a study of blood T cell repertoires in COVID-19. The method was immunoSEQ multiplex PCR; TCRdb's version includes in-frame clones alone and lacks a portion of them. Seen here are 50,000 to 70,000 clones, more than 75% observed once, and the top ten hold 6.9%. Material for sequencing was peripheral blood. These TCRs come from a man between 60 and 75 years old with active or convalescent COVID-19. CDR3s include the opening cysteine and the closing phenylalanine or tryptophan.

v_call	cdr3_aa
TRBV27	CASKADRAHNQPQHF
TRBV18	CASSRLTAEAFF
TRBV9	CASSAISGKANYGYTF
TRBV7-2	CASTQTGYSNQPQHF
TRBV5-5	CASSPKGDAEKLFF
TRBV5-1	CASSLATGGGEKLFF
TRBV27	CASSRKGANEKLFF
TRBV5-1	CASSLDGADTQYF
TRBV7-9	CASTPPGTTNEKLFF
TRBV6-5	CASRLQGTDGYTF
TRBV11-2	CASSTETYSYEQYF
TRBV15	CATSRGQWETQYF
TRBV27	CASSLRDLDYNEQFF
TRBV15	CATSKDRAVSTGANVLTF
TRBV5-5	CASSLDSGSGNTIYF
TRBV5-6	CASTSDRAWHEQFF
TRBV18	CASSPQGQGASNSPLHF
TRBV18	CASSPQGAYEQYF
TRBV15	CATSSAPLAGVVNEQFF
TRBV23-1	CASSQRQGDYGYTF
TRBV28	CASTQAIRYGYTF
TRBV2	CASRTAAGGHTEAFF
TRBV27	CASQRQGTYQETQYF
TRBV6-5	CASRPRAGELFF
TRBV5-1	CASSLQGANTGELFF
TRBV18	CASSRLTDQNSPLHF
TRBV19	CATKKGGTSVSYEQYF
TRBV19	CASQKREGPNEQFF